What follows are 17 T cell receptor beta chains derived from one specimen sequenced in a study of blood T cell repertoires in COVID-19. Assay used: immunoSEQ multiplex PCR; TCRdb lists only in-frame clones, some missing. This sample carries 70,000 to 95,000 clones, 80% to 95% of them seen once, and the ten largest clones take 3% to 4.5%. Sample: peripheral blood. These receptors came from a woman between 45 and 60 years old in a cohort sampled during active COVID-19.

The chain has TRBV5-1 and TRBJ2-3; 11 nucleotides agree with TRBD2. Germline CDR1 SGHRS, CDR2 YFSETQ. The CDR3 has 16 amino acids. J gave up 1 base and V 4 bases, and 5 bases lay outside the gene matches. CDR3: CASSGGTSGRTDTQYF. The CDR3, as DNA: TGCGCCAGCAGCGGAGGGACTAGCGGCCGCACAGATACGCAGTATTTT.

This rearrangement joins TRBV7-9 to TRBJ2-7; a weak D match, TRBD2 (6 bases). Germline V lookup: CDR1 SEHNR, CDR2 FQNEAQ (reference sequence). Between the trimmed V and J ends, which lost 1 base and 2 bases, there was a span of 9 bases. CDR3 length equals 14 residues. The CDR3 region has the DNA TGTGCCAGCAGCTTAGGGGGCGGGGCCTACGAGCAGTACTTC. It translates to CASSLGGGAYEQYF. Filled out from reference TRBV7-9 and TRBJ2-7, the complete variable domain reads DTGVSQNPRHKITKRGQNVTFRCDPISEHNRLYWYRQTLGQGPEFLTYFQNEAQLEKSRLLSDRFSAERPKGSFSTLEIQRTEQGDSAMYLCASSLGGGAYEQYFGPGTRLTVT.

This clone was recorded only once. The J gene is TRBJ2-1, the V gene TRBV27; 7 bases map to TRBD2. Germline CDR1 MNHEY, CDR2 SMNVEV (reference sequence). The J segment lost 4 bases and the V segment lost 5 bases, leaving 5 bases of the junction unmatched. This CDR3 comprises 14 residues. The CDR3 nucleotides read TGTGCCAGCAGTCTCCGGGACTATTACAATGAGCAGTTCTTC. Its protein is CASSLRDYYNEQFF.

The gene calls are TRBV7-6 and TRBJ2-7, with D tentatively TRBD2 (6 bases). Trimming took off 5 bases at V and 6 bases at J, with 17 bases between the two ends. This CDR3 is 14 amino acids long. From germline, CDR1 is SGHVS and CDR2 FNYEAQ. The CDR3 DNA follows: TGTGCCAGCAGCATAAACGGAGGGATCGGCGAGCAGTACTTC. Translating it yields CASSINGGIGEQYF.

The chain is built from TRBV6-6 and TRBJ1-5; the match to TRBD1 covers 7 bases. Germline loops: CDR1 MNHNY, CDR2 SVGAGI (reference sequence). The V and J ends lost 7 bases and 4 bases, in that order; junction bases with no gene match: 13. CDR3 length: 16 amino acids. CDR3 region: CASTTQGDASNQPQHF. The CDR3 nucleotides read TGTGCCAGCACCACTCAGGGGGACGCTTCAAATCAGCCCCAGCATTTT.

This chain uses TRBV5-6 with TRBJ1-4, with D unresolved. V was pared by 4 bases and J by 0 bases, with 7 bases between. The V gene's germline CDR1 is SGHDT and CDR2 YYEEEE. This CDR3 region has 14 residues. This CDR3 is CASSPGATNEKLFF. CDR3 nucleotides: TGTGCCAGCAGCCCAGGCGCAACTAATGAAAAACTGTTTTTT.

The rearrangement joins TRBV7-3 to TRBJ2-2; 8 bases map to TRBD2. The CDR3 consists of 14 residues. Germline CDR1 and CDR2: SGHTA and FQGTGA. The trim removed 3 bases at V and 7 bases at J, leaving 4 bases unmatched. In DNA form, the CDR3 reads TGTGCCAGCAGCTTGAGCGGGAGAGGCGGGGAGCTGTTTTTT. Translating it yields CASSLSGRGGELFF.

This chain uses TRBV18 with TRBJ2-1; possible D gene TRBD1, 5 bases. The CDR3 runs 15 residues. V gave up 3 bases and J gave up 5 bases, with 14 bases separating them. Germline assignment: CDR1 KGHSH and CDR2 LQKENI. The CDR3 here is CASSPPHTGNNEQFF. The CDR3 coding sequence is TGTGCCAGCTCACCCCCTCATACAGGTAACAATGAGCAGTTCTTC.

The V gene is TRBV9, the J gene TRBJ2-5; possible D gene TRBD2, 6 bases. This CDR3 comprises 15 residues. CDR1 SGDLS and CDR2 YYNGEE come from the germline V gene. With 2 bases removed from V and 4 bases from J, the gap between germline ends came to 15 bases. For the CDR3, the DNA is TGTGCCAGCAGCGTGTCCGGGAGTTTTGCAGAGACCCAGTACTTC. Translated, it gives CASSVSGSFAETQYF. Based on the CDR3 plus reference TRBV9 and TRBJ2-5, the full variable domain is DSGVTQTPKHLITATGQRVTLRCSPRSGDLSVYWYQQSLDQGLQFLIQYYNGEERAKGNILERFSAQQFPDLHSELNLSSLELGDSALYFCASSVSGSFAETQYFGPGTRLLVL.

This rearrangement joins TRBV27 to TRBJ1-2; possibly TRBD1 for D (5 bases). CDR1 and CDR2 from the germline V gene are MNHEY and SMNVEV (reference sequence). The ends were cut back, 4 bases at V and 4 bases at J, with 22 bases in the middle. This CDR3 has 17 residues. As DNA, the CDR3 is TGTGCCAGCAGTTCCCAACCCTCGAGACAGCCCATCTATGGCTACACCTTC. This encodes CASSSQPSRQPIYGYTF.

The chain carries TRBV21-1 and TRBJ2-3; the table's D call, TRBD1, was not checked against the DNA. TRBV21-1 is assigned pseudogene status. The CDR3 covers 15 residues. The CDR3, as DNA: TGTGCCAGCAGCAAAACAGGGTCTAGCACAGATACGCAGTATTTT. Translated: CASSKTGSSTDTQYF.

The V gene is TRBV10-2, the J gene TRBJ1-2; TRBD1 agrees at 8 bases. V was clipped by 7 bases and J by 6 bases; unmatched bases: 7. CDR1 is WSHSY and CDR2 is SAAADI in the germline V gene. This CDR3 comprises 13 residues. CDR3 sequence: CASNHQGADGYTF. The DNA for the CDR3 is TGCGCCAGCAATCATCAGGGGGCGGATGGCTACACCTTC.

J is TRBJ2-7 and V is TRBV6-5; tentative D call: TRBD1 (6 bases). Germline CDR1 reads MNHEY; CDR2 reads SVGAGI. This CDR3 spans 13 amino acids. V gave up 6 bases and J gave up 3 bases, with 12 bases separating them. CDR3 in DNA: TGTGCCAGCAGCCTAGGGGGTTACTACGAGCAGTACTTC. Its protein product is CASSLGGYYEQYF.

The chain combines TRBV10-2 with TRBJ1-5; possible D gene TRBD1, 6 bases. The CDR3 consists of 16 residues. V was trimmed by 0 bases and J by 6 bases, leaving 15 bases between them. Germline CDR1 reads WSHSY; CDR2 reads SAAADI. As DNA, the CDR3 is TGCGCCAGCAGTGAGTCGCTCCAGGGGAGGGCTCAGCCCCAGCATTTT. This translates into CASSESLQGRAQPQHF.

The chain combines TRBV5-8 with TRBJ2-7, with TRBD1 identical over 8 bases. From germline, CDR1 is SGHTS and CDR2 YDEGEE. The CDR3 loop spans 13 amino acids. After removal of 4 bases from V and 7 bases from J, the junction contained 7 bases not matched to a gene. CDR3 sequence: CASSPRTGWEQYF. The CDR3 DNA sequence: TGTGCCAGCAGCCCCAGGACAGGGTGGGAGCAGTACTTC.

The CDR3, as DNA: TGCGCCAGCAGTGAGTCAGCCCAAAGTAATGAAAAACTGTTTTTT. Translating it yields CASSESAQSNEKLFF. V and J are TRBV10-2 and TRBJ1-4, with D hard to call. CDR1 WSHSY and CDR2 SAAADI come from the germline V gene. This CDR3 is 15 amino acids long. The germline V and J ends were trimmed by 0 bases and 4 bases, with 9 bases remaining between them.

The V gene is TRBV7-9, the J gene TRBJ1-2; the match to TRBD1 covers 11 bases. Germline V gene sequence: CDR1 SEHNR, CDR2 FQNEAQ (reference sequence). The CDR3 contains 18 residues. The V gene end was trimmed by 6 bases and the J gene end by 0 bases; junction bases not matched to a gene: 12. CDR3 nucleotide sequence: TGTGCCAGCAGTTACAGGACCGGGACAGGGGGATCTAACTATGGCTACACCTTC. It specifies CASSYRTGTGGSNYGYTF.